One T cell receptor (beta chain) is described in this entry. Its antigen is as yet unknown. This CDR3 contains 13 residues. CDR1 is SGHNT, CDR2 YENEEA, per germline. TCRdb keeps only in-frame clones here, not all; method: immunoSEQ multiplex PCR. The table records 20,000 to 30,000 clones, approximately 85% of them present only once. The entry originates in a study of T cells in narcolepsy. Background on the study: Donors had narcolepsy type 1 or type 2, or were healthy controls.

Regarding the study as a whole: Autoreactive clonotypes reportedly recurred in blood of same and different patients, not controls. Some memory CD4+ repertoires had no autoreactive clone sequences.

The chain links TRBV11-3 to TRBJ1-3; 11 positions agree with TRBD1. The J call may be in error: the DNA end matches TRBJ2-2 better. Sequenced input: memory (CD45RA-) CD4+ T cells from blood. This TCR was recovered from a human donor in good health. The CDR3 loop reads CASEDRGPGELFF. CDR3 DNA: TGTGCCAGCGAGGACAGGGGGCCCGGGGAGCTGTTTTTT.